One sample yielded the 3 T cell receptor beta chains listed below, sequenced in a study of identical twins. TCRdb re-derived calls from the 5' RACE reads in MiXCR, one entry per CDR3 protein. The sample includes just over 500,000 distinct CDR3 sequences, roughly 21% seen only once; the top ten take approximately 0.95%. This sample also appeared in a second study, on T cells expressing NK-cell markers.

Sequences were obtained from CD4+ T cells sorted from blood. The receptors come from a woman between 18 and 29 years old in good health.

The rearrangement links TRBV10-3 to TRBJ2-1; 14 bases are a match to TRBD2. V dropped 6 bases and J dropped 0; count of bases not matched to a gene: 1. This CDR3 region has 16 residues. The germline V gene encodes CDR1 ENHRY and CDR2 SYGVKD. The CDR3 DNA is TGTGCCATCAGCGGGACTAGCGGGAGCTCCTACAATGAGCAGTTCTTC. Its protein is CAISGTSGSSYNEQFF.

This clonotype was picked up a small number of times. The chain uses TRBV6-1 and TRBJ2-7; 10 nucleotides align to TRBD2. V was pared by 4 bases and J by 6 bases, with 9 bases of the junction left unmatched. The CDR3 is 15 residues long. Germline V gene data show CDR1 as MNHNS and CDR2 as SASEGT. In DNA, the CDR3 is TGTGCCAGCAGTGGGACTAGCGGACCTAGGGGCGAGCAGTACTTC. As protein: CASSGTSGPRGEQYF.

The chain recombines TRBV10-3 with TRBJ1-1; D gene ambiguous. This CDR3 contains 15 residues. The ends were cut back, 1 base at V and 5 bases at J, with 14 bases in the middle. Germline assignment: CDR1 ENHRY and CDR2 SYGVKD. Here the CDR3 reads CAISEFTAERTEAFF. In DNA, the CDR3 is TGTGCCATCAGTGAGTTCACGGCGGAGCGGACTGAAGCTTTCTTT.